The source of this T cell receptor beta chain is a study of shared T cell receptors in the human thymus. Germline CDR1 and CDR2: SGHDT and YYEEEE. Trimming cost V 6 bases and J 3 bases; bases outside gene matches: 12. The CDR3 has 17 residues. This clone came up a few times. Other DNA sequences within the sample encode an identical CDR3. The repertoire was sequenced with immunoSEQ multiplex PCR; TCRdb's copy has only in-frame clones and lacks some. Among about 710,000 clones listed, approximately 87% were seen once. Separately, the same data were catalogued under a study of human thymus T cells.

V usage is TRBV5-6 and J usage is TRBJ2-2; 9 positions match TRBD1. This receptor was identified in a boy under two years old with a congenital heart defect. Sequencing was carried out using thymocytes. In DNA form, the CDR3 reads TGTGCCAGCACCAATTCGGGACAGGGAATCGACACCGGGGAGCTGTTTTTT. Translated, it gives CASTNSGQGIDTGELFF.